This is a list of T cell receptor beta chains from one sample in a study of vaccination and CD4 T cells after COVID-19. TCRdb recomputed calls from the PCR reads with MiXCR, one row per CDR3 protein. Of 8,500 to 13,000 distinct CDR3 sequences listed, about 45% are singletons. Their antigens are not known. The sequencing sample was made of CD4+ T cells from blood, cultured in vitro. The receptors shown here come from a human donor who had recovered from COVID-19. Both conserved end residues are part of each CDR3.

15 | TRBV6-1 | CASSKGTGRTDTQYF
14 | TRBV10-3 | CAISGSGGPETQYF
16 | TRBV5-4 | CASSLAGTLSSYEQYF
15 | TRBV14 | CASSRLGGANTEAFF
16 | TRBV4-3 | CASSHAPQPGTDTQYF
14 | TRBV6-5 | CASSYAGTDYGYTF
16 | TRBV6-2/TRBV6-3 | CASSYRPGTSLYEQYF
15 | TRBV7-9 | CASSLDRGSGNTIYF
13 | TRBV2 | CASQGLAHYEQYF
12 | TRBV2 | CASRSLSGGYTF
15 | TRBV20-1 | CSAHRGGPNTGELFF
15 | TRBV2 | CASRTEAGSNYGYTF
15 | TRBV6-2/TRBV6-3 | CASSLQAGYNQPQHF
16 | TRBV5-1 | CASSSTSGSSTDTQYF
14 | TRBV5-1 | CASSPDRGTGGYTF
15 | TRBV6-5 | CASSYWGSYNYGYTF
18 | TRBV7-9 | CASSFTSGVPLSGNTIYF
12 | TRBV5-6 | CASSPRSDTQYF
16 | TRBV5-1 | CASRPGLAGATDTQYF
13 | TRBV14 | CASSPDRGLGYTF
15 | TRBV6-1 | CASSERRASVDTIYF
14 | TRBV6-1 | CASTKTRGNSEAFF
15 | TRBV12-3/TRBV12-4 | CASSLGGTRPYEQYF
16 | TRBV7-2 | CASSSISGGGTDTQYF
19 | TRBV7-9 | CASSLSASGGRKIYNEQFF
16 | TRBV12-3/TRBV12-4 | CASSLGPATSGNTIYF